This TCR beta chain comes out of a study of T cells in Graves' hyperthyroidism and ophthalmopathy. General observations from the study: Ophthalmopathy was model-predicted a median about 6.7 months pre-onset.

Regions amplified from RNA transcripts were the TCR beta CDR3 regions. The TCR CDR3 was amplified in a first-round RT-PCR using the HTBI primer set. TCRdb reprocessed the multiplex PCR reads with MiXCR, giving one entry per CDR3 protein. The data contain about 380,000 distinct CDR3 sequences, approximately 15% of them seen just once; the ten biggest clones take up roughly 11%. This clonotype was seen at least ten times. Antigen unknown. CDR3 length equals 13 residues. With 3 bases removed from V and 5 bases from J, the gap between germline ends came to 10 bases. Fresh peripheral blood, approximately 9.6 ml, yielded the PBMCs.

The sequence was obtained from a woman aged 60-70 years with Graves' hyperthyroidism. Sequenced input: blood. The J gene is TRBJ2-5, the V gene TRBV12-3 or TRBV12-4, with D maybe TRBD1 (5 bases). The CDR3: CASSLSGLETQYF. The CDR3 nucleotides read TGTGCCAGCAGTTTGTCAGGGTTGGAGACCCAGTACTTC.